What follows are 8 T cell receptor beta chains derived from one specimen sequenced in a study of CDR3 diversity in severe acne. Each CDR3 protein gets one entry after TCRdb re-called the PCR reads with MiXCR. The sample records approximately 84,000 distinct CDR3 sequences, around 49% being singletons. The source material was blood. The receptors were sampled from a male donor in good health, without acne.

The CDR3 DNA reads TGCAGTGCTAGAGCCACGGGGACGAGTTTTGAGCAGTACTTC. Protein: CSARATGTSFEQYF. The rearrangement links TRBV20-1 to TRBJ2-7, with D perhaps assigned TRBD1 or TRBD2 (5 bases each). V was pared by 1 base and J by 7 bases, with 17 bases between. Germline V CDR1 and CDR2: DFQATT, SNEGSKA (reference sequence). The CDR3 contains 14 residues.

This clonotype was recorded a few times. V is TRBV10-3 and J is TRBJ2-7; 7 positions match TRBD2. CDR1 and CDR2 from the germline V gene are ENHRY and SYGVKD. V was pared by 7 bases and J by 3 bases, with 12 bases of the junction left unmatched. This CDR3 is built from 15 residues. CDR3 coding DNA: TGTGCCATCATCCGGTACGGGAGGCCGATCTACGAGCAGTACTTC. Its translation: CAIIRYGRPIYEQYF.

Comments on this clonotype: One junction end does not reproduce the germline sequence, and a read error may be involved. The CDR3 loop is CASSLALAGSAFF. CDR3 DNA sequence: TGTGCCAGCAGTTTAGCGCTCGCAGGGAGTGCTTTCTTT. The V and J genes are TRBV24-1 and TRBJ1-1, with a tentative D call TRBD1 (5 bases). Germline CDR1 KGHDR, CDR2 SFDVKD. The CDR3 runs 13 residues.

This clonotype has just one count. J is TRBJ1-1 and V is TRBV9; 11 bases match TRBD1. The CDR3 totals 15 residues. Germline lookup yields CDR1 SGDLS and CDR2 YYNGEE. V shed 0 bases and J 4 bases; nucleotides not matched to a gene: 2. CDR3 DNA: TGTGCCAGCAGCGTAGAAGGACAGGGGGCCACTGAAGCTTTCTTT. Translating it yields CASSVEGQGATEAFF.

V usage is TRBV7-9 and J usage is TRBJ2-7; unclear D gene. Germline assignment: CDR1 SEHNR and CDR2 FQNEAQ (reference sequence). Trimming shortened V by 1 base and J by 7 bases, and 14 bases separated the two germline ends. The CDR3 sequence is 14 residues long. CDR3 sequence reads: CASSLDTILREQYF. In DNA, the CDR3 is TGTGCCAGCAGCTTAGATACCATTCTTCGGGAGCAGTACTTC. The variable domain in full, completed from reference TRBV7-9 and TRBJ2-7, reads DTGVSQNPRHKITKRGQNVTFRCDPISEHNRLYWYRQTLGQGPEFLTYFQNEAQLEKSRLLSDRFSAERPKGSFSTLEIQRTEQGDSAMYLCASSLDTILREQYFGPGTRLTVT.

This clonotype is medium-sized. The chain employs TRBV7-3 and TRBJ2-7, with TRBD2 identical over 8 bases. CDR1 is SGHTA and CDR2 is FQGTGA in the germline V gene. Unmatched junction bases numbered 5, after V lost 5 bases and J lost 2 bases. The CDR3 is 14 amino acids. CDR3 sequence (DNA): TGTGCCAGCAGCCCGACTAGCGACGCCTACGAGCAGTACTTC. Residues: CASSPTSDAYEQYF.

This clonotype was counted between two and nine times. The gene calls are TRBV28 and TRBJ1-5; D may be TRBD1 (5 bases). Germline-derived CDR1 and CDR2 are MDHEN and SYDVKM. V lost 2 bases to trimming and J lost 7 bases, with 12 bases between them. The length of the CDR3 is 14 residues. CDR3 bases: TGTGCCAGCAGTTTAGGAGGGGCCGGCCAGCCCCAGCATTTT. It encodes CASSLGGAGQPQHF.

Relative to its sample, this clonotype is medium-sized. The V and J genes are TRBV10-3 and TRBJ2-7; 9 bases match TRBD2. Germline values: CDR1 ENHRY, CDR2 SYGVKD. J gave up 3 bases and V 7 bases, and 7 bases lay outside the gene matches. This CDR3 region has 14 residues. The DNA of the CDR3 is TGTGCCATCATGCCTAGCGGGACTCTCTACGAGCAGTACTTC. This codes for CAIMPSGTLYEQYF.